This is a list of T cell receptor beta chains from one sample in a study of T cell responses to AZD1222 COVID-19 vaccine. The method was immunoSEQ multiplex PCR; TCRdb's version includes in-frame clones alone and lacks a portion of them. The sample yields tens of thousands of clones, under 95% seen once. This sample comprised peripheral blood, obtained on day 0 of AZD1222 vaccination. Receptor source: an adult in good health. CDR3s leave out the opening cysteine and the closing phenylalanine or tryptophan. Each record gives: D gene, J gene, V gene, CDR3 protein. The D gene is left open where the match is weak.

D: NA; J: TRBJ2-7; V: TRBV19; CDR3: ASKRGNSEQY
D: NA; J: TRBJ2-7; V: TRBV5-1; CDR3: ASSLATGTPSSYEQY
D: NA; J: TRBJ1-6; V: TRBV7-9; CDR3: ASSLGQDYNSPLH
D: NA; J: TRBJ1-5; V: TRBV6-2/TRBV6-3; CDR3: ASSPHGGGRYSNQPQH
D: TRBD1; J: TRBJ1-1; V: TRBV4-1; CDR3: ASSPVQGLNTEAF
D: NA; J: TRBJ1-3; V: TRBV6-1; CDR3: ASSEAIGGSGNTIY
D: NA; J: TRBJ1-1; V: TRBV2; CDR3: ASNSPGGDMEAF
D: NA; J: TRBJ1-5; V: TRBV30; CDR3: AWSENVLSNQPQH
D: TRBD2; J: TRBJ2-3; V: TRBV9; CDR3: ASSVELAASTDTQY
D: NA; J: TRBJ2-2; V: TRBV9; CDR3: ASSVVEGGTGELF
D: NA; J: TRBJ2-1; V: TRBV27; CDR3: ASSLRIASRNEQF
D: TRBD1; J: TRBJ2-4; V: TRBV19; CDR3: ASSMGQGAIPRR
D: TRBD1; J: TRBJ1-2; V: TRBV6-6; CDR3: ASKGDRAESTYT
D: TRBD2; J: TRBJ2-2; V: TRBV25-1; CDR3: ASSFYSGVFGTGELF
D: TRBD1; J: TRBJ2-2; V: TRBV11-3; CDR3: ASMDRGNPGELF
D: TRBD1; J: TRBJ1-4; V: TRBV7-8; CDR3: ASSPVGTGEVIREKLF
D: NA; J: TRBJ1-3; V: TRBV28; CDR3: ASSSGTRVSGNTIY
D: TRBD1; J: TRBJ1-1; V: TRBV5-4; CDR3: ASSLGQGASNTEAF
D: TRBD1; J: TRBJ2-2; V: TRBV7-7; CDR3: ASSSVRDRGGELF
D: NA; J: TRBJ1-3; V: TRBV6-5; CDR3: ASRGESLY
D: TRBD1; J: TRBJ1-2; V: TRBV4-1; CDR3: ASSPTGQGYGYT
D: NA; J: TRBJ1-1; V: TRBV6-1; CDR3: ASSARSGHSVMNTEAF
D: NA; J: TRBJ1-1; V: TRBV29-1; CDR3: SAQGGGVGTEAF
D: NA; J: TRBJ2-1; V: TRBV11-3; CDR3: ASSSHNEQF
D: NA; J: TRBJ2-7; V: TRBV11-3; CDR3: ASSGGSYEQY
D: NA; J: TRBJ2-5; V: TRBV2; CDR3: ASSEARGAWETQY
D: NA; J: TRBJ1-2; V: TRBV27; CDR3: ASSLSFQGLNGYT
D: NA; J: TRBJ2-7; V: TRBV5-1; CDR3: ASSPGGWGYEQY
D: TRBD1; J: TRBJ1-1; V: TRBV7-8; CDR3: ASSTQGDTEAF
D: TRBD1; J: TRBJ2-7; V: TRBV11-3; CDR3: ASSLRGDSSYEQY
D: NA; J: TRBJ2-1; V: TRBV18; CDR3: ASTQTGVADEQF
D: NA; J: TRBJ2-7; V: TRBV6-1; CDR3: ASSDLRWEEFEQY
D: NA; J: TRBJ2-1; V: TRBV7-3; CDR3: ASSSKGPQF
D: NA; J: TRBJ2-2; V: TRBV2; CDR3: ASSYWQNTGELF
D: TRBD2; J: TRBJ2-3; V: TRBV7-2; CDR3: ASSQGLAGTDTQY
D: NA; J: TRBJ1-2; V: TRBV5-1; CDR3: ASRPQGLGGYT
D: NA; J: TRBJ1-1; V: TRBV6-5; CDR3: ASRRLGTNTEAF
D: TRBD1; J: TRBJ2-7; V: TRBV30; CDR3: AWSRTGGLYEQY
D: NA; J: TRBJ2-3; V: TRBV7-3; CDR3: ASGLDLPTDTQY
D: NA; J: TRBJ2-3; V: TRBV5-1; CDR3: ASSSTGDTQY
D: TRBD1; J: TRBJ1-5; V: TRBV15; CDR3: ATSRSPGQNANQPQH
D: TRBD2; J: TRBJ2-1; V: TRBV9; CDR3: ASSVATGGLAGGSGEQF
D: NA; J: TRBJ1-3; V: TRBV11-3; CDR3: ASSLGPGSNTIY
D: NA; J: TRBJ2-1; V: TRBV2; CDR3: ASSAVSRNEQF
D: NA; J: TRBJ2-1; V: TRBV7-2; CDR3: ASSLSSSNNEQF
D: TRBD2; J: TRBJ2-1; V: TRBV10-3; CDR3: AISPRETLGNEQF
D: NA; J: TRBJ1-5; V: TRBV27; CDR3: ASSLGQPYSNQPQH
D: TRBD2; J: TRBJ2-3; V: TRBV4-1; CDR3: ASSQESGGVDTQY
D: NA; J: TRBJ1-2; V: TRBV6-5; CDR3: ASSRTPSGYT
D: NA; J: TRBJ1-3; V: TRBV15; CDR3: ATSRTLGQSSGNTIY
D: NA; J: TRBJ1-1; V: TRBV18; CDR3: ASSPNPQGLGTEAF
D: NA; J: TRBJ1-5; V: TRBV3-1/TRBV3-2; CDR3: ASSQVPGGRQPQH
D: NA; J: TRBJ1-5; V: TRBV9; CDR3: ASSVTGSPPPQH
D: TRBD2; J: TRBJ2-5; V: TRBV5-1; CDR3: ASSGPLAGGQETQY
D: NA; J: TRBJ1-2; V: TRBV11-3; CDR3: ASSAGLNYGYT
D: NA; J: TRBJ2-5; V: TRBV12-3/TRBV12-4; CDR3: ASSFQMKETQY
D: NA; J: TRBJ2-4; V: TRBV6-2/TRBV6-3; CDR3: ASSYSARTEAKNIQY
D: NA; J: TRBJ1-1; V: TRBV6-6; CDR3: ASSYRQYTEAF